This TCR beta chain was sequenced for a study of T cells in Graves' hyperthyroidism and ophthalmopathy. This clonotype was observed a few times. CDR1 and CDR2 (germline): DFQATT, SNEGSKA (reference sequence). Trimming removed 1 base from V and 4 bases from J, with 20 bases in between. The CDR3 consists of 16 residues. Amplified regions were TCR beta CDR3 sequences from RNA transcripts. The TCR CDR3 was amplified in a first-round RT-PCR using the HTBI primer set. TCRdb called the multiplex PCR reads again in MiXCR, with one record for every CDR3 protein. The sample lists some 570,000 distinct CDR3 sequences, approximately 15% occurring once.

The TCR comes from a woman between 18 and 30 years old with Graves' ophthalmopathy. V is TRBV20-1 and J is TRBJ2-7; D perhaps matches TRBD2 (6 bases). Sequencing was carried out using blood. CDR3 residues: CSARGHSEGGRYEQYF. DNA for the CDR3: TGCAGTGCTAGAGGACACTCGGAGGGCGGAAGGTACGAGCAGTACTTC.